The T cell receptor (beta chain) described here comes from a study of beta chain features in type 1 diabetes. Germline V gene lookup returns CDR1 MNHEY and CDR2 SVGAGI. V shed 5 bases and J 4 bases; nucleotides not matched to a gene: 4. This CDR3 is built from 13 residues. Study observations and caveats: Insertion counts at VDJ junctions were lower in type 1 diabetes patients, who also showed more deletions there. Among all four CD4+ subsets, Type 1 diabetes patients had TCRB CDR3s that were moderately but significantly shorter. PCR might preferentially amplify shorter templates, equally in patients and controls.

TCRB transcripts that were expressed got sequenced, as all of the isolated RNA had been reverse transcribed. TCRdb's table, derived via immunoSEQ multiplex PCR, lists solely in-frame clones and lacks some. The sample yields 50,000 or so clones, under 50% seen once. Note on this clone: Its antigen is undetermined.

This receptor was taken from a man between 25 and 39 years old with type 1 diabetes. This chain connects TRBV6-5 to TRBJ1-1; 7 bases agree with TRBD1. The source material was Tregs from blood. CDR3 protein: CASSRQGTTEAFF. The CDR3 nucleotides read TGTGCCAGCAGTAGACAGGGAACCACTGAAGCTTTCTTT.